Listed here is a single T cell receptor beta chain. Authors' methods: Estimation of nucleated cell counts relied on the amplification of reference gene primers. Sequencing used immunoSEQ multiplex PCR; TCRdb keeps in-frame clones, though not all of them. V and J calls and clone size are those listed in that table; D and trimming were worked out from the DNA. Among tens of thousands of clones, over 80% were seen once, and the ten largest hold about 13%. The sample is drawn from a study of blood T cell repertoires in COVID-19. On the study more broadly: Material from acute and convalescent COVID-19 was sourced from the United States, Italy and Spain. The cDNA or gDNA used as material had been derived from T cells, B-cell-depleted T cells, or PBMCs.

The CDR3 runs 13 residues. Trimming cost V 6 bases and J 1 base, with 8 bases left between them. Per the germline V gene, CDR1 is MNHEY and CDR2 is SVGAGI. Sequences were obtained from peripheral blood. This rearrangement joins TRBV6-5 to TRBJ2-3, with D uncertain. This clonotype originated in a human donor with active COVID-19. The donor label of this sample is uncertain. CDR3 in DNA: TGTGCCAGCAGCCCCTCGGGCACAGATACGCAGTATTTT. This codes for CASSPSGTDTQYF.